These T cell receptor beta chains were read from a single sample in a study of shared clonotypes between healthy human individuals. Produced via immunoSEQ multiplex PCR; TCRdb's table is partial and in-frame only. The table records about 2.1 million clones, just under 95% of them present only once. Sample: naive CD8+ T cells from PBMCs. These receptors were obtained from a man aged 18 to 29 in good health. Some clones in this sample may be carry-over from other donors' samples. Both conserved end residues are part of each CDR3. Each record gives: CDR3 length, J gene, V gene, D gene, clone size, CDR3 protein, CDR3 DNA. D genes are given only for firm matches. Clone size appears in some rows only: once, few, many, or a class for an expanded clone.

>13|TRBJ2-3|TRBV12-5|NA|once
CASGLEYTDTQYF
TGTGCTAGTGGTTTGGAATACACAGATACGCAGTATTTT
>15|TRBJ2-7|TRBV27|TRBD1|NA
CASSLSTGGSYEQYF
TGTGCCAGCAGTTTGTCGACAGGGGGTTCCTACGAGCAGTACTTC
>13|TRBJ2-1|TRBV5-1|NA|NA
CASSFSTTVEQFF
TGCGCCAGCAGCTTTTCCACCACGGTTGAGCAGTTCTTC
>14|TRBJ2-5|TRBV7-9|NA|once
CASSPRDNQETQYF
TGTGCCAGCAGCCCCAGGGACAACCAAGAGACCCAGTACTTC
>16|TRBJ2-7|TRBV6-1|TRBD1|NA
CASSAAGQGLPYEQYF
TGTGCCAGCAGTGCCGCCGGACAGGGGCTTCCCTACGAGCAGTACTTC
>13|TRBJ2-7|TRBV6-4|TRBD1|NA
CASGRDSSYEQYF
TGTGCCAGCGGCCGGGACAGCTCCTACGAGCAGTACTTC
>17|TRBJ2-2|TRBV5-1|TRBD2|NA
CASSLAGRLAGTGELFF
TGCGCCAGCAGCTTGGCCGGGAGGCTAGCGGGCACCGGGGAGCTGTTTTTT
>18|TRBJ2-1|TRBV7-3|NA|NA
CASSLWPPTALQGNEQFF
TGTGCCAGCAGCTTATGGCCTCCGACAGCCCTCCAAGGGAATGAGCAGTTCTTC
>13|TRBJ2-3|TRBV6-5|NA|NA
CASRGAGTDTQYF
TGTGCCAGCCGCGGGGCGGGCACAGATACGCAGTATTTT
>16|TRBJ2-7|TRBV7-6|NA|NA
CASSPDMGPSPHEQYF
TGTGCCAGCAGCCCCGATATGGGTCCTTCACCACACGAGCAGTACTTC
>14|TRBJ1-1|TRBV9|TRBD1|NA
CASSVTGVNTEAFF
TGTGCCAGCAGCGTCACAGGGGTGAACACTGAAGCTTTCTTT
>16|TRBJ2-7|TRBV4-2|TRBD1|NA
CASSPPPGQSSYEQYF
TGTGCCAGCAGCCCCCCCCCGGGACAGAGCTCCTACGAGCAGTACTTC
>15|TRBJ2-3|TRBV27|TRBD2|NA
CASSLLAGFADTQYF
TGTGCCAGCAGTTTATTAGCGGGATTTGCAGATACGCAGTATTTT
>17|TRBJ1-3|TRBV21-1|NA|NA
CASSKEPGKSSGNTIYF
TGTGCCAGCAGCAAAGAACCAGGGAAGTCCTCTGGAAACACCATATATTTT
>19|TRBJ2-1|TRBV7-3|TRBD2|NA
CASSLTLGLTSGRWDEQFF
TGTGCCAGCAGCTTAACGTTGGGTCTGACTAGCGGGAGGTGGGATGAGCAGTTCTTC
>14|TRBJ1-4|TRBV5-5|NA|NA
CASSFWGPNEKLFF
TGTGCCAGCAGCTTCTGGGGTCCTAATGAAAAACTGTTTTTT
>16|TRBJ2-7|TRBV28|TRBD2|NA
CASSLSPREASYEQYF
TGTGCCAGCAGTTTATCCCCCCGGGAGGCCTCCTACGAGCAGTACTTC
>13|TRBJ2-7|TRBV27|NA|NA
CASSYSASYEQYF
TGTGCCAGCAGTTACAGTGCCTCCTACGAGCAGTACTTC
>16|TRBJ2-4|TRBV7-8|NA|NA
CASSFLGEGTKNIQYF
TGTGCCAGCAGCTTCCTTGGCGAGGGCACCAAAAACATTCAGTACTTC
>15|TRBJ2-7|TRBV28|TRBD1|NA
CASRARQGIWYEQYF
TGTGCCAGCAGAGCTAGACAGGGAATATGGTACGAGCAGTACTTC
>15|TRBJ2-1|TRBV28|TRBD2|NA
CASSLRLAGIKRQFF
TGTGCCAGCAGTTTGCGGCTAGCGGGAATCAAACGGCAGTTCTTC
>16|TRBJ1-5|TRBV27|NA|NA
CASSPRDGSRAQPQHF
TGTGCCAGCAGTCCTCGGGACGGAAGTCGGGCTCAGCCCCAGCATTTT
>17|TRBJ2-5|TRBV10-1|TRBD1|once
CATLITPGQAVQETQYF
TGCGCCACCCTGATAACTCCGGGACAGGCGGTCCAAGAGACCCAGTACTTC
>15|TRBJ2-5|TRBV19|TRBD2|NA
CASSIRTSLQETQYF
TGTGCCAGTAGTATCCGGACTAGCCTACAAGAGACCCAGTACTTC
>15|TRBJ2-7|TRBV27|NA|NA
CASSLRDHPREEQYF
TGTGCCAGCAGTTTAAGGGACCATCCTCGAGAAGAGCAGTACTTC
>15|TRBJ2-7|TRBV19|NA|NA
CASSARGKGVYEQYF
TGTGCCAGTAGTGCGCGAGGGAAGGGGGTGTACGAGCAGTACTTC
>13|TRBJ2-5|TRBV6-6|NA|NA
CASSYAVRGTQYF
TGTGCCAGCAGTTACGCTGTTCGCGGGACCCAGTACTTC
>16|TRBJ1-1|TRBV18|NA|NA
CASSPPGRGVGTEAFF
TGTGCCAGCTCACCACCGGGGAGGGGCGTCGGCACTGAAGCTTTCTTT
>15|TRBJ2-1|TRBV27|NA|NA
CASSRLGSSYNEQFF
TGTGCCAGCAGCCGACTAGGAAGCTCCTACAATGAGCAGTTCTTC
>16|TRBJ2-7|TRBV28|TRBD1|NA
CASSDRTGYLSYEQYF
TGTGCCAGCAGTGATAGGACAGGCTACCTCTCCTACGAGCAGTACTTC
>14|TRBJ2-1|TRBV29-1|NA|NA
CSVETVPSYNEQFF
TGCAGCGTTGAAACAGTCCCCTCCTACAATGAGCAGTTCTTC
>16|TRBJ2-2|TRBV4-2|NA|NA
CASSQDSYSNTGELFF
TGTGCCAGCAGCCAAGATTCGTACAGCAACACCGGGGAGCTGTTTTTT
>15|TRBJ2-7|TRBV9|TRBD1|NA
CASSGGQGSSYEQYF
TGTGCCAGCAGCGGAGGACAGGGGAGCTCCTACGAGCAGTACTTC
>13|TRBJ2-7|TRBV7-9|NA|NA
CASRSGSSYEQYF
TGTGCCAGCCGGTCGGGGAGCTCCTACGAGCAGTACTTC
>18|TRBJ1-2|TRBV27|TRBD1|NA
CASSMLTGTGAAGYGYTF
TGTGCCAGCAGTATGCTGACCGGGACAGGGGCCGCAGGCTATGGCTACACCTTC
>13|TRBJ1-1|TRBV25-1|NA|NA
CASSESLNTEAFF
TGTGCCAGCAGTGAATCGTTGAACACTGAAGCTTTCTTT
>14|TRBJ2-7|TRBV27|TRBD2|NA
CASSPLAGGNEQYF
TGTGCCAGCAGTCCTCTGGCGGGAGGTAACGAGCAGTACTTC
>14|TRBJ2-3|TRBV28|NA|NA
CASSPSWVADTQYF
TGTGCCAGCAGTCCATCTTGGGTGGCAGATACGCAGTATTTT
>15|TRBJ2-7|TRBV4-1|NA|NA
CASSQDVTGGYEQYF
TGCGCCAGCAGCCAAGATGTGACTGGGGGATACGAGCAGTACTTC
>14|TRBJ1-1|TRBV2|TRBD1|NA
CASSPGQGVTEAFF
TGTGCCAGCAGTCCGGGACAGGGGGTAACTGAAGCTTTCTTT
>17|TRBJ1-5|TRBV27|NA|NA
CASSLSPGVGGNQPQHF
TGTGCCAGCAGTTTATCTCCCGGGGTTGGAGGCAATCAGCCCCAGCATTTT
>16|TRBJ1-1|TRBV6-1|NA|NA
CASSEAREGANTEAFF
TGTGCCAGCAGTGAAGCGAGGGAAGGAGCGAACACTGAAGCTTTCTTT
>16|TRBJ2-1|TRBV7-3|NA|NA
CASSTPSDGTYNEQFF
TGTGCCAGCAGCACCCCTTCGGATGGAACCTACAATGAGCAGTTCTTC
>17|TRBJ2-2|TRBV11-2|TRBD2|NA
CASSLDLASGNTGELFF
TGTGCCAGCAGCTTAGATTTGGCTAGCGGGAACACCGGGGAGCTGTTTTTT
>12|TRBJ2-1|TRBV9|NA|NA
CASRGAYNEQFF
TGTGCCAGCCGCGGGGCTTACAATGAGCAGTTCTTC
>18|TRBJ2-7|TRBV11-2|TRBD2|NA
CASSLGGLAGGGEYEQYF
TGTGCCAGCAGCTTAGGAGGACTAGCGGGAGGTGGGGAGTACGAGCAGTACTTC
>14|TRBJ2-1|TRBV7-9|TRBD2|NA
CASSPRTSVHEQFF
TGTGCCAGCAGCCCCCGGACTAGCGTCCATGAGCAGTTCTTC
>15|TRBJ1-1|TRBV11-2|NA|NA
CASSLVGGGGTEAFF
TGTGCCAGCAGCTTAGTTGGGGGCGGGGGCACTGAAGCTTTCTTT
>11|TRBJ1-5|TRBV6-1|NA|few
CASRRNQPQHF
TGTGCCAGCAGGCGCAATCAGCCCCAGCATTTT
>14|TRBJ2-7|TRBV19|TRBD1|once
CASSPGTGAYEQYF
TGTGCCAGTAGTCCGGGGACAGGGGCCTACGAGCAGTACTTC
>15|TRBJ2-1|TRBV19|TRBD2|NA
CASSSDSGGYNEQFF
TGTGCCAGTAGTTCCGATAGCGGGGGTTACAATGAGCAGTTCTTC